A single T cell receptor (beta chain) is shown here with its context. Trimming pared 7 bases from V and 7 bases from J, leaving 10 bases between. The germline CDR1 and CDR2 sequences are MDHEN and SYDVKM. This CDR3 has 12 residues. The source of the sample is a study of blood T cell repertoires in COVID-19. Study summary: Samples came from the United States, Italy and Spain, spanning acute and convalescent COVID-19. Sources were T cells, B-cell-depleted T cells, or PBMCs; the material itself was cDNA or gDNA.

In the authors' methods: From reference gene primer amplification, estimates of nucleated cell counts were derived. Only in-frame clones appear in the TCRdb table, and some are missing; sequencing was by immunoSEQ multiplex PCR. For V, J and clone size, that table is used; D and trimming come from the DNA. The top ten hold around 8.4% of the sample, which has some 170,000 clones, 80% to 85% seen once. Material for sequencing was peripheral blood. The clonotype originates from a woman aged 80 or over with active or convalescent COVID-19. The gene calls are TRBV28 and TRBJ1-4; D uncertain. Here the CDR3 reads CASNFRGEKLFF. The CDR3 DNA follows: TGTGCCAGCAATTTCCGGGGTGAAAAACTGTTTTTT.